The clone carrying this TCR beta chain was seen only a few times. Its target is not known. This sample was taken from a study of blood T cells in healthy people across ages. Study observations and caveats: Unsorted PBMC material precluded a definitive naive versus antigen-experienced comparison. It was not known whether donors were CMV positive (a possible confounder of expanded clonotype changes). Older age coincided with a roughly linear decline in TCR beta diversity per million T cells.

Primed by a sample-barcoded 5' primer and a J-beta primer mix, a second PCR proceeded for about 7 to 11 cycles. Each CDR3 protein gets one entry after TCRdb re-called the 5' RACE reads with MiXCR. The sample has about 930,000 distinct CDR3 sequences; 29% are singletons. The germline V gene encodes CDR1 SGHTA and CDR2 FQGTGA. The CDR3 has 16 amino acids. The ends lost 0 bases at V and 0 bases at J; junction bases unmatched: 3. In addition, the sample was reused for a study of T cells of mothers and their children. Per that paper: Researchers report slightly higher, though non-significant, overlap in related mother-child pairs than in unrelated pairs.

The sequencing input was blood. This receptor was identified in a woman aged 35 to 49 in good health. The chain links TRBV7-3 to TRBJ2-3, with 7 positions matching TRBD2. CDR3 sequence reads: CASSLTAGVSTDTQYF. The CDR3 DNA reads as TGTGCCAGCAGCTTAACGGCGGGGGTTAGCACAGATACGCAGTATTTT. Variable domain in full (rest from reference TRBV7-3 and TRBJ2-3): GAGVSQTPSNKVTEKGKYVELRCDPISGHTALYWYRQSLGQGPEFLIYFQGTGAADDSGLPNDRFFAVRPEGSVSTLKIQRTERGDSAVYLCASSLTAGVSTDTQYFGPGTRLTVL.